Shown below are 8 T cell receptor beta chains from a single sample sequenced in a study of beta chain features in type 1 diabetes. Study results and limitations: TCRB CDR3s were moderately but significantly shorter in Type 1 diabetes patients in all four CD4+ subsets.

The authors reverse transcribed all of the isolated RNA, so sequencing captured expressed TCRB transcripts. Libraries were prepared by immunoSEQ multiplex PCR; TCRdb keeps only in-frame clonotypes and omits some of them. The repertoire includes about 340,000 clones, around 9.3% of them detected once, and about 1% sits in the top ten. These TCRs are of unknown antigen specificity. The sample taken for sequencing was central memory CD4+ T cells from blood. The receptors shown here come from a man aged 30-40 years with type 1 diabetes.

Written as DNA, the CDR3 is TGTGCCAGCAGCGTCCGAGCGGGGGAGACAGATACGCAGTATTTT. Protein product: CASSVRAGETDTQYF. The chain joins TRBV9 to TRBJ2-3; the match to TRBD2 covers 8 bases. CDR1 is SGDLS, CDR2 YYNGEE, per germline. The length of the CDR3 is 15 residues. Germline trimming cut 2 bases from V and 3 bases from J; bases unmatched to any gene: 5.

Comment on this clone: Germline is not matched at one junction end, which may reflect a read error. CDR3 region: CAISDPGLAGDNEQFF. CDR3 coding DNA: TGTGCCATCAGTGACCCCGGACTAGCGGGGGACAATGAGCAGTTCTTC. The V and J genes are TRBV6-1 and TRBJ2-1; 13 bases map to TRBD2. Germline-derived CDR1 and CDR2 are MNHNS and SASEGT. The CDR3 contains 16 residues.

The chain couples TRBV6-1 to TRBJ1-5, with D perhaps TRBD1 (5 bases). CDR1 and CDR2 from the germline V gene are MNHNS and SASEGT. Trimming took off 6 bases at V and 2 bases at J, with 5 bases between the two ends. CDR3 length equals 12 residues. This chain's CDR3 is CASRQGNQPQHF. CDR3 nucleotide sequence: TGTGCCAGCAGACAGGGCAATCAGCCCCAGCATTTT.

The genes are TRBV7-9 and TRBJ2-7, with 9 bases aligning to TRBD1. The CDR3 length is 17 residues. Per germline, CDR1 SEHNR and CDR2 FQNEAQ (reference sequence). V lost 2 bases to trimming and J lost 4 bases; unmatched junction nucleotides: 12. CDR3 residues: CASSLLYSGTGIYEQYF. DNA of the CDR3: TGTGCCAGCAGCTTATTATACAGCGGGACAGGGATTTACGAGCAGTACTTC. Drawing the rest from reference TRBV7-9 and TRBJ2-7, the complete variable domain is DTGVSQNPRHKITKRGQNVTFRCDPISEHNRLYWYRQTLGQGPEFLTYFQNEAQLEKSRLLSDRFSAERPKGSFSTLEIQRTEQGDSAMYLCASSLLYSGTGIYEQYFGPGTRLTVT.

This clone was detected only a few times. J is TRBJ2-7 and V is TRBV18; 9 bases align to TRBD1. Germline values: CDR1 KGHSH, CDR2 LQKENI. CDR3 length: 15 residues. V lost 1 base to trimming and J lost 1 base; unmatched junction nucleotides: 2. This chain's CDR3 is CASSPLGTGSYEQYF. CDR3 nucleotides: TGTGCCAGCTCACCACTGGGGACAGGGTCCTACGAGCAGTACTTC.

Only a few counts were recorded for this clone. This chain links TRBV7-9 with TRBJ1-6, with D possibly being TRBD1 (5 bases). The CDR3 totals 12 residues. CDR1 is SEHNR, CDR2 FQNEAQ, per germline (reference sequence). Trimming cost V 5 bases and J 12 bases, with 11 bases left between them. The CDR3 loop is CASSTTGGPLHF. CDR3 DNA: TGTGCCAGCAGCACCACCGGGGGACCCCTCCACTTT.

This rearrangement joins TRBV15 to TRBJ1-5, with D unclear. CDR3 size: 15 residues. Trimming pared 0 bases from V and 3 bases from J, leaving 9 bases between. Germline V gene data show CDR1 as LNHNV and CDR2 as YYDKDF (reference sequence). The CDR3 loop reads CATSREHSVNQPQHF. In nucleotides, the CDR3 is TGTGCCACCAGCAGAGAACACAGTGTCAATCAGCCCCAGCATTTT. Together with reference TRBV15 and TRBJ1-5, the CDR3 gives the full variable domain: DAMVIQNPRYQVTQFGKPVTLSCSQTLNHNVMYWYQQKSSQAPKLLFHYYDKDFNNEADTPDNFQSRRPNTSFCFLDIRSPGLGDTAMYLCATSREHSVNQPQHFGDGTRLSIL.

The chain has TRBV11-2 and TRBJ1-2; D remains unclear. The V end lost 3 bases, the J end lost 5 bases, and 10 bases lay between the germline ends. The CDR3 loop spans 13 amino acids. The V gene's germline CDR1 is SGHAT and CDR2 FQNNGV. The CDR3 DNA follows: TGTGCCAGCAGCTTCGGAAGGGTTTATGGCTACACCTTC. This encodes CASSFGRVYGYTF.